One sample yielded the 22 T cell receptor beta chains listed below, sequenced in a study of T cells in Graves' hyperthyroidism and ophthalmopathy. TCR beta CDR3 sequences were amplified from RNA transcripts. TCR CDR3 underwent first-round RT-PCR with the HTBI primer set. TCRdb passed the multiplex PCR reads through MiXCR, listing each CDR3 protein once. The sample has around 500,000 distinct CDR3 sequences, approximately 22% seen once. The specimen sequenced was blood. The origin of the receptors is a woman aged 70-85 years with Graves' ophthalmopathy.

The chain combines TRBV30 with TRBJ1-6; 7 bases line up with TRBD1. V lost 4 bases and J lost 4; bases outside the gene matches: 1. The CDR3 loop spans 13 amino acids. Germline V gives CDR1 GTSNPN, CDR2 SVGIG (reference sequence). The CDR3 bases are TGTGCCTGGACGGGACAGTATAATTCACCCCTCCACTTT. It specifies CAWTGQYNSPLHF. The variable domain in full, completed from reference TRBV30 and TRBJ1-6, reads SQTIHQWPATLVQPVGSPLSLECTVEGTSNPNLYWYRQAAGRGLQLLFYSVGIGQISSEVPQNLSASRPQDRQFILSSKKLLLSDSGFYLCAWTGQYNSPLHFGNGTRLTVT.

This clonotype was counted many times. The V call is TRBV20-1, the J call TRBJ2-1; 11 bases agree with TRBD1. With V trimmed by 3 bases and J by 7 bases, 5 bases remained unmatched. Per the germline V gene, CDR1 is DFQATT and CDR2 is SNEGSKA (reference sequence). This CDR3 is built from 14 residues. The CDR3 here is CSASQDRGRNEQFF. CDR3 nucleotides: TGCAGTGCTAGTCAGGACAGGGGGCGGAATGAGCAGTTCTTC.

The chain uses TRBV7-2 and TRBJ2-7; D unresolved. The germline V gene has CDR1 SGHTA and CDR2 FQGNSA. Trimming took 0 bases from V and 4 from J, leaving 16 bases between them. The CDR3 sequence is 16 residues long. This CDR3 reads CASSLAAGFPGYEQYF. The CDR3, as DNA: TGTGCCAGCAGCTTAGCCGCAGGCTTTCCGGGTTACGAGCAGTACTTC.

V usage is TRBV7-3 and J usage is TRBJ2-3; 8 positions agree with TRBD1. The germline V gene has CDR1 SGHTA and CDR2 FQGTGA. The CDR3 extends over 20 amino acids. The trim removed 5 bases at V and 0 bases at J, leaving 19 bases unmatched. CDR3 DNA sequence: TGTGCCAGCAGCCACATCTTCCCGCGGACAGGGACCCCTAGCACAGATACGCAGTATTTT. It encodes CASSHIFPRTGTPSTDTQYF.

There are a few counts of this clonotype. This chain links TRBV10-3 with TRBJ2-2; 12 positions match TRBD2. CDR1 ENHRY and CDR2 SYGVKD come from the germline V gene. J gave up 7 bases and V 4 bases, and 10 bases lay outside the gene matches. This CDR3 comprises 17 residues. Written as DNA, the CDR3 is TGTGCCATCAGTGGGACTAGCGGGATGAAAAACGTCGGGGAGCTGTTTTTT. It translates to CAISGTSGMKNVGELFF.

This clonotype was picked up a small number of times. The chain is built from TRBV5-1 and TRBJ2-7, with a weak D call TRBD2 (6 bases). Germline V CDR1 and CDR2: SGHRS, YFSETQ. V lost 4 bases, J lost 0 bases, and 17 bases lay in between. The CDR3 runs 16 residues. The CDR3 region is CASSQAWTTSSYEQYF. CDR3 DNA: TGCGCCAGCAGCCAGGCCTGGACGACTAGCTCCTACGAGCAGTACTTC.

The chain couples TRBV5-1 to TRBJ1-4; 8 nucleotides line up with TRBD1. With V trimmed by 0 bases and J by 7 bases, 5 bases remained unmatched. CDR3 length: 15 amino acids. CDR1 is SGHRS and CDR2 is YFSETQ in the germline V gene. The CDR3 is CASSLAGQGAEKLFF. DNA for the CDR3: TGCGCCAGCAGCTTGGCCGGACAGGGTGCTGAAAAACTGTTTTTT.

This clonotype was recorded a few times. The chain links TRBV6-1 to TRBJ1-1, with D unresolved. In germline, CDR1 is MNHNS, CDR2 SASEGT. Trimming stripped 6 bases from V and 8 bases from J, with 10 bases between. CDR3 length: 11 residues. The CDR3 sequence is CASSPRGEAFF. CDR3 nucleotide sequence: TGTGCCAGCAGCCCCCGGGGAGAAGCTTTCTTT.

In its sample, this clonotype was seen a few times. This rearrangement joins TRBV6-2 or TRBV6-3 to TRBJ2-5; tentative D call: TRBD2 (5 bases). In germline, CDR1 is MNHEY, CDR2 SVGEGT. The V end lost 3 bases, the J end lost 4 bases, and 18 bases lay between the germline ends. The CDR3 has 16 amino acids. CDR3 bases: TGTGCCAGCAGTTATGGACTCCAGCCTAGTTTAGAGACCCAGTACTTC. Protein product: CASSYGLQPSLETQYF.

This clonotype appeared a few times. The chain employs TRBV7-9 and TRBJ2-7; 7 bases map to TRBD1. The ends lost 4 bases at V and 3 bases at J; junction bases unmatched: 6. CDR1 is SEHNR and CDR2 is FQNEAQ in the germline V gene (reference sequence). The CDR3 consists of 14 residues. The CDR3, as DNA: TGTGCCAGCAGCTCGGACAGGAAGTTCTACGAGCAGTACTTC. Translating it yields CASSSDRKFYEQYF.

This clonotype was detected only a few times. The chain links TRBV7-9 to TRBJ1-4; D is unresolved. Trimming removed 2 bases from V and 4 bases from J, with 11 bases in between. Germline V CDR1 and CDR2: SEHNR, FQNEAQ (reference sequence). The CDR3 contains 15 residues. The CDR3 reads CASSLLSDYNEKLFF. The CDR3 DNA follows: TGTGCCAGCAGCTTACTTTCGGACTATAATGAAAAACTGTTTTTT. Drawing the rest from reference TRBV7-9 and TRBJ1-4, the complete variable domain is DTGVSQNPRHKITKRGQNVTFRCDPISEHNRLYWYRQTLGQGPEFLTYFQNEAQLEKSRLLSDRFSAERPKGSFSTLEIQRTEQGDSAMYLCASSLLSDYNEKLFFGSGTQLSVL.

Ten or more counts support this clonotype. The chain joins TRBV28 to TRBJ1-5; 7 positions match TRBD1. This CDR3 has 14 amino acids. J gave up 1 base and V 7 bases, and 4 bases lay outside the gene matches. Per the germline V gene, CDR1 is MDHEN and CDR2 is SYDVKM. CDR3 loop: CASKGQVSNQPQHF. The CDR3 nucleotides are TGTGCCAGCAAAGGACAGGTGAGCAATCAGCCCCAGCATTTT.

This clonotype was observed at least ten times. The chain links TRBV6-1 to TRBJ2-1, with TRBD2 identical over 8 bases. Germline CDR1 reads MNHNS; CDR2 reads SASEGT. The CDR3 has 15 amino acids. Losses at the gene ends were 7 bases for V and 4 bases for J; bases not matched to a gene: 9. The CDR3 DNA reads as TGTGCCAGCATCGCGGGAGGCCCCCCTTACAATGAGCAGTTCTTC. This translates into CASIAGGPPYNEQFF.

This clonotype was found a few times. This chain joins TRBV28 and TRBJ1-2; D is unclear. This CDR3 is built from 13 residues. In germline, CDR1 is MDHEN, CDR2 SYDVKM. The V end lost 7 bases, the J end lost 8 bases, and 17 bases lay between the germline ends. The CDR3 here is CASNYRPASGYTF. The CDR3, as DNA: TGTGCCAGCAACTACAGACCCGCCTCAGGCTACACCTTC.

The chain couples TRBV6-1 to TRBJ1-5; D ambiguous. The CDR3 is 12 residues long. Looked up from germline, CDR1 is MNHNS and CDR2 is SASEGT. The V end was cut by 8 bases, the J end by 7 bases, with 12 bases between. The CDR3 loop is CASLTLGQPQHF. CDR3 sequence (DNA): TGTGCCAGCCTGACATTGGGACAGCCCCAGCATTTT.

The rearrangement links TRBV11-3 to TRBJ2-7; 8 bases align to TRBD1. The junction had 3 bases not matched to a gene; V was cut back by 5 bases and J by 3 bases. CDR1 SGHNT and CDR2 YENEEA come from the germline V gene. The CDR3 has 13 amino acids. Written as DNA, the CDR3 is TGTGCCAGCAGCGCCGGGACAGGCTACGAGCAGTACTTC. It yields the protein CASSAGTGYEQYF.

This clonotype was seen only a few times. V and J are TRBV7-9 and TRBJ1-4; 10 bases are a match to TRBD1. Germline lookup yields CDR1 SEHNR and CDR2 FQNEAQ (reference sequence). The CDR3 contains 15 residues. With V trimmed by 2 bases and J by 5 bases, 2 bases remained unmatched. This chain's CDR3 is CASSLMGQGNEKLFF. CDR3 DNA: TGTGCCAGCAGCTTAATGGGACAGGGGAATGAAAAACTGTTTTTT.

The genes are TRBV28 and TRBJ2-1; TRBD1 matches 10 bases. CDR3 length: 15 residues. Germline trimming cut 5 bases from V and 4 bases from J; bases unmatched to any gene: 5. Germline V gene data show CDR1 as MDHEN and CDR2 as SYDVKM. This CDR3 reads CASSDRDRGYNEQFF. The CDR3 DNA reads TGTGCCAGCAGTGATCGGGACAGGGGTTACAATGAGCAGTTCTTC.

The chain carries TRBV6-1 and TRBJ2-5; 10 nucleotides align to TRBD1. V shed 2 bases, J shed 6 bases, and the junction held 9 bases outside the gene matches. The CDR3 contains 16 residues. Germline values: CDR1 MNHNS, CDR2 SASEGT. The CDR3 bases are TGTGCCAGCAGTGAATCCGGGACAGGGGCCTTGAAGACCCAGTACTTC. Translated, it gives CASSESGTGALKTQYF.

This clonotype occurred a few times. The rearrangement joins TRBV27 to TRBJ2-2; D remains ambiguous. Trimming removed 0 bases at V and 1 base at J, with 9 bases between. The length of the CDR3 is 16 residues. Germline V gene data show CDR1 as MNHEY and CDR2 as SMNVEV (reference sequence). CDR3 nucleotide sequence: TGTGCCAGCAGTTTATCTCCCACCTTGAACACCGGGGAGCTGTTTTTT. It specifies CASSLSPTLNTGELFF.

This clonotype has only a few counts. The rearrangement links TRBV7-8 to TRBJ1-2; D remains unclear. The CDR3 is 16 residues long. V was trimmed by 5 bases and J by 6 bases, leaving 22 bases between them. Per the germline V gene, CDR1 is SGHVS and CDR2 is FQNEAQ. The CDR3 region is CASSAPRWGSADGYTF. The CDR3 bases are TGTGCCAGCAGCGCACCCCGGTGGGGTTCTGCTGATGGCTACACCTTC.

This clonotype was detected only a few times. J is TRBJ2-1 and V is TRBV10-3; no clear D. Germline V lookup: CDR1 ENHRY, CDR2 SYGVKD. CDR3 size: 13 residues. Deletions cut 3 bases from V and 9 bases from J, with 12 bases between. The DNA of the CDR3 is TGTGCCATCAGTGAATACCGAACCGGTGAGCAGTTCTTC. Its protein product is CAISEYRTGEQFF.